These 2 T cell receptor beta chains originate from one sample sequenced in a study of cytomegalovirus exposure and HLA in healthy donors (dated by TCRdb to 2017 to 2019). The library came from the immunoSEQ multiplex PCR assay. The multiplex PCR relied on a mix of 60 forward primers for TCR Vbeta segments and 13 reverse primers for TCR Jbeta segments. The table comes from immuneACCESS by way of TCRdb, which keeps in-frame sequences with V and J called. Part of the clones is missing from these tables; in studies checked, under half for an unresolved V gene and the rest for unknown reasons. The sample includes 95,000 to 150,000 clones, with 60% to 85% observed a single time. The ten biggest clones cover 2.5% to 3.5% of the sample. The sample was PBMCs. These receptors were obtained from a woman aged 30 to 39 in good health and CMV-seropositive.

The genes are TRBV28 and TRBJ1-3; 7 nucleotides match TRBD1. CDR3 length: 14 amino acids. Germline V gene data show CDR1 as MDHEN and CDR2 as SYDVKM. V shed 7 bases and J 2 bases; nucleotides not matched to a gene: 5. For the CDR3, the DNA is TGTGCCAGCACAACTACAGGGGCTGGAAACACCATATATTTT. Its translation is CASTTTGAGNTIYF.

The J gene is TRBJ1-3, the V gene TRBV29-1, with no clear D. The CDR3 covers 13 residues. The V end was cut by 2 bases, the J end by 0 bases, with 5 bases between. Germline V CDR1 and CDR2: SQVTM, ANQGSEA. As DNA, the CDR3 is TGCAGCGTTGAAAGCATCTCTGGAAACACCATATATTTT. It yields the protein CSVESISGNTIYF.